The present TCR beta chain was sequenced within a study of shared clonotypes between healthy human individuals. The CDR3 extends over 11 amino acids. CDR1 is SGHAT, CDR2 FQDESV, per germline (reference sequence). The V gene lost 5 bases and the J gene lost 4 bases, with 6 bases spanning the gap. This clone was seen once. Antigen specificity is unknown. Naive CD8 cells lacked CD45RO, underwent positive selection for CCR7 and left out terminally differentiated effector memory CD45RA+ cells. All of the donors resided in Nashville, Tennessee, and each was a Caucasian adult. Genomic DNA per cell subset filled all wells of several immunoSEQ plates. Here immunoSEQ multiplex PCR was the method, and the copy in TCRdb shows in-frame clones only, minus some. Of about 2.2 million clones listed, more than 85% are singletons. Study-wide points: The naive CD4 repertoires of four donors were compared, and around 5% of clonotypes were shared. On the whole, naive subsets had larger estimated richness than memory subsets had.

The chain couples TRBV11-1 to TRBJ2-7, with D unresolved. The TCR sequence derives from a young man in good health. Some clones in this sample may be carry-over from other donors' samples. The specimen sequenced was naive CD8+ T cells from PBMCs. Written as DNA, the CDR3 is TGTGCCAGCAGCCGCGAATACGAGCAGTACTTC. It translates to CASSREYEQYF.